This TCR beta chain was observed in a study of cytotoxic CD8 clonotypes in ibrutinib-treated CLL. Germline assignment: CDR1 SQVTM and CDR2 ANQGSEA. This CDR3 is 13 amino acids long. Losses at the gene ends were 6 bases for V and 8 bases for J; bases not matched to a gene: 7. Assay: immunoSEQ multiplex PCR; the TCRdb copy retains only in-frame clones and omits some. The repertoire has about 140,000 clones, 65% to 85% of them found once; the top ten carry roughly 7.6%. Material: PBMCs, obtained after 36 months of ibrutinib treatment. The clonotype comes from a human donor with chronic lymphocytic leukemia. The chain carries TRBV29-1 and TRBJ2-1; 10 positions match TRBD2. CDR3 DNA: TGCAGCGTGAGACTAGCGGGTGGGGATGAGCAGTTCTTC. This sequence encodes CSVRLAGGDEQFF.